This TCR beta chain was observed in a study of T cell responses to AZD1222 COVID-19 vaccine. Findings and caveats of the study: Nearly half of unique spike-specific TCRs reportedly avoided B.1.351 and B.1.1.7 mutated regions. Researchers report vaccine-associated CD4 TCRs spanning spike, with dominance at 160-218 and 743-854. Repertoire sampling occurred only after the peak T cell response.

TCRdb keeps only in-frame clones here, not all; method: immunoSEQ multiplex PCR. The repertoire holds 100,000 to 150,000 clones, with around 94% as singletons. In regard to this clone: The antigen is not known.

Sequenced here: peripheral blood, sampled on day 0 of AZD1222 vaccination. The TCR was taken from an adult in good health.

CDR3 amino acids: CAWRRQGANYGYTF. In DNA form, the CDR3 reads TGTGCCTGGAGGCGACAGGGAGCTAACTATGGCTACACCTTC. This sequence joins TRBV30 and TRBJ1-2; 7 nucleotides agree with TRBD1. The CDR3 totals 14 residues. From germline, CDR1 is GTSNPN and CDR2 SVGIG (reference sequence). V was clipped by 3 bases and J by 0 bases; unmatched bases: 4.